The rows below give T cell receptor beta chains drawn from one sample of a study of PD-1 blockade in classical Hodgkin lymphoma. Profiled with immunoSEQ multiplex PCR; TCRdb holds only in-frame clones, not every one. The data hold more than 90,000 clones, with roughly 81% observed a single time. The sequencing here drew on peripheral blood mononuclear cells (PBMCs), taken before the second cycle of nivolumab. Receptors originate from a human donor with classical Hodgkin lymphoma. CDR3s include the opening cysteine and the closing phenylalanine or tryptophan. D genes are given only for firm matches. Clone size, where shown, is once, few, many, or a class for clones that have expanded.

CDR3: CASSPLNYGYTF; DNA: TGTGCCAGCAGCCCACTGAACTATGGCTACACCTTC; D: NA; V: TRBV9; size: NA; J: TRBJ1-2
CDR3: CASSLPLNTEAFF; DNA: TGTGCCAGCAGCTTGCCATTGAACACTGAAGCTTTCTTT; D: NA; V: TRBV7-9; size: once; J: TRBJ1-1
CDR3: CASSLRTSGRGTAGELFF; DNA: TGTGCCAGCAGTTTAAGGACTAGCGGGAGGGGGACGGCCGGGGAGCTGTTTTTT; D: TRBD2; V: TRBV27; size: NA; J: TRBJ2-2
CDR3: CASSPGQAQETQYF; DNA: TGTGCCAGCTCACCGGGACAGGCTCAAGAGACCCAGTACTTC; D: TRBD1; V: TRBV18; size: NA; J: TRBJ2-5
CDR3: CASSLGGTVYNEQFF; DNA: TGTGCCAGCTCTTTGGGCGGGACAGTCTACAATGAGCAGTTCTTC; D: NA; V: TRBV7-2; size: once; J: TRBJ2-1
CDR3: CATSRGGVGELFF; DNA: TGTGCCACCAGCAGAGGGGGGGTCGGGGAGCTGTTTTTT; D: NA; V: TRBV15; size: NA; J: TRBJ2-2
CDR3: CASSLRGPEKLFF; DNA: TGTGCCAGCAGCTTAAGGGGGCCTGAAAAACTGTTTTTT; D: TRBD1; V: TRBV5-6; size: NA; J: TRBJ1-4
CDR3: CASSPASGSYNEQFF; DNA: TGTGCCAGCTCGCCAGCTAGCGGGTCTTACAATGAGCAGTTCTTC; D: TRBD2; V: TRBV18; size: NA; J: TRBJ2-1
CDR3: CASLAQGGTGTEAFF; DNA: TGTGCCAGCTTGGCCCAGGGGGGCACGGGGACTGAAGCTTTCTTT; D: TRBD1; V: TRBV7-2; size: few; J: TRBJ1-1
CDR3: CASSIAGRGSNQPQHF; DNA: TGTGCCAGTAGTATAGCTGGCAGGGGGAGCAATCAGCCCCAGCATTTT; D: TRBD1; V: TRBV19; size: NA; J: TRBJ1-5
CDR3: CASSYRRLNTGELFF; DNA: TGTGCCAGCAGCTACCGGCGGCTGAACACCGGGGAGCTGTTTTTT; D: NA; V: TRBV6-5; size: NA; J: TRBJ2-2
CDR3: CASSEQWNTEAFF; DNA: TGTGCCAGCAGTGAACAGTGGAACACTGAAGCTTTCTTT; D: NA; V: TRBV2; size: medium-sized; J: TRBJ1-1
CDR3: CASSSQGASGYTF; DNA: TGTGCCAGCAGTTCACAGGGGGCGAGTGGCTACACCTTC; D: TRBD1; V: TRBV7-2; size: NA; J: TRBJ1-2
CDR3: CASSLGSSYEQYF; DNA: TGTGCCAGCAGCCTCGGGAGCAGCTACGAGCAGTACTTC; D: NA; V: TRBV5-4; size: NA; J: TRBJ2-7
CDR3: CASSSQGSSVLTF; DNA: TGTGCCAGCAGCTCTCAAGGGTCCTCCGTCCTGACTTTC; D: NA; V: TRBV7-2; size: once; J: TRBJ2-6
CDR3: CASSGLRGPGANVLTF; DNA: TGTGCCAGCAGCGGACTAAGAGGCCCTGGGGCCAACGTCCTGACTTTC; D: NA; V: TRBV27; size: NA; J: TRBJ2-6
CDR3: CAYRYEQYF; DNA: TGTGCCTACCGTTACGAGCAGTACTTC; D: NA; V: TRBV19; size: few; J: TRBJ2-7
CDR3: CASSLSPWDEQYF; DNA: TGTGCCAGCAGTCTCAGCCCCTGGGACGAGCAGTACTTC; D: NA; V: TRBV9; size: once; J: TRBJ2-7
CDR3: CASSSLGGANYGYTF; DNA: TGTGCCAGCAGTTCTTTAGGGGGGGCTAACTATGGCTACACCTTC; D: NA; V: TRBV6-5; size: NA; J: TRBJ1-2
CDR3: CASSLELAGVSEQFF; DNA: TGTGCCAGCAGCTTAGAGCTAGCGGGAGTCAGTGAGCAGTTCTTC; D: TRBD2; V: TRBV11-3; size: NA; J: TRBJ2-1
CDR3: CASSLGTEGTQYF; DNA: TGTGCCAGCAGCCTGGGGACAGAGGGGACCCAGTACTTC; D: TRBD1; V: TRBV7-2; size: NA; J: TRBJ2-5
CDR3: CASSVYDRAGAYGYTF; DNA: TGTGCCAGCAGCGTATATGACAGGGCTGGGGCCTATGGCTACACCTTC; D: TRBD1; V: TRBV9; size: few; J: TRBJ1-2
CDR3: CASSLGGRGQETQYF; DNA: TGTGCCAGCAGCTTAGGGGGAAGGGGCCAAGAGACCCAGTACTTC; D: NA; V: TRBV7-6; size: NA; J: TRBJ2-5
CDR3: CASSYNQETQYF; DNA: TGTGCCAGCAGCTATAACCAAGAGACCCAGTACTTC; D: NA; V: TRBV14; size: NA; J: TRBJ2-5
CDR3: CASSLDLPYEQYF; DNA: TGTGCCAGCAGCCTGGACTTACCCTACGAGCAGTACTTC; D: NA; V: TRBV5-5; size: NA; J: TRBJ2-7